The 25 T cell receptor beta chains listed next were all sequenced from one sample in a study of blood T cell repertoires in COVID-19. Profiling relied on immunoSEQ multiplex PCR, and the TCRdb table lists in-frame clones only, not all of them. The sample contains 150,000 to 200,000 clones, over 80% of which appear only once. The sequencing sample was made of peripheral blood. These receptors all come from a woman at least 80 years old with active or convalescent COVID-19.

The chain uses TRBV30 and TRBJ2-1, with 10 nucleotides matching TRBD2. There are 18 residues in the CDR3. CDR1 is GTSNPN and CDR2 is SVGIG in the germline V gene (reference sequence). V dropped 6 bases and J dropped 1; count of bases not matched to a gene: 15. For the CDR3, the DNA is TGTGCCTGTCTTGGGCTAGCGGGGGCCAAGGGGTCCTACAATGAGCAGTTCTTC. This codes for CACLGLAGAKGSYNEQFF.

This chain links TRBV7-2 with TRBJ1-5; possible D gene TRBD1, 5 bases. V was cut by 5 bases and J by 0 bases, with 11 bases left in between. Germline CDR1 is SGHTA and CDR2 is FQGNSA. CDR3 length equals 15 residues. The CDR3 reads CASSEQDYSNQPQHF. Here the CDR3 DNA reads TGTGCCAGCAGCGAACAGGATTATAGCAATCAGCCCCAGCATTTT. The full variable domain, with the rest looked up from reference TRBV7-2 and TRBJ1-5, is GAGVSQSPSNKVTEKGKDVELRCDPISGHTALYWYRQSLGQGLEFLIYFQGNSAPDKSGLPSDRFSAERTGGSVSTLTIQRTQQEDSAVYLCASSEQDYSNQPQHFGDGTRLSIL.

This clone was observed once. The V call is TRBV6-6, the J call TRBJ1-5, with D perhaps TRBD1 (5 bases). Trimming took off 5 bases at V and 5 bases at J, with 19 bases between the two ends. Germline CDR1 and CDR2: MNHNY and SVGAGI (reference sequence). The CDR3 length is 16 residues. In DNA, the CDR3 is TGTGCCAGCAGTCCCGGGACTGTTGCGGGTCATCAGCCCCAGCATTTT. Amino acid sequence: CASSPGTVAGHQPQHF.

V is TRBV6-6 and J is TRBJ2-2; a possible D gene is TRBD2 (6 bases). The CDR3 length is 13 residues. The germline gives CDR1 MNHNY, CDR2 SVGAGI (reference sequence). Trimming removed 2 bases from V and 5 bases from J, with 6 bases in between. The CDR3 protein is CASSYGGTGELFF. The CDR3 bases are TGTGCCAGCAGTTACGGAGGGACCGGGGAGCTGTTTTTT.

The gene calls are TRBV4-2 and TRBJ2-3; 7 bases align to TRBD1. CDR1 LGHNA and CDR2 YNFKEQ come from the germline V gene. This CDR3 spans 15 amino acids. The J segment lost 2 bases and the V segment lost 2 bases, leaving 4 bases of the junction unmatched. CDR3 in DNA: TGTGCCAGCAGCCAAAGGCAGGGGGTCACAGATACGCAGTATTTT. Its translation: CASSQRQGVTDTQYF.

The chain employs TRBV29-1 and TRBJ2-3, with 8 bases matching TRBD2. Germline CDR1 reads SQVTM; CDR2 reads ANQGSEA. The CDR3 consists of 14 residues. With 4 bases clipped from V and 6 bases from J, the junction kept 9 bases outside the gene matches. CDR3 sequence reads: CSVVTRGARDTQYF. The DNA of the CDR3 is TGCAGCGTTGTAACGCGGGGGGCCAGGGATACGCAGTATTTT.

This chain links TRBV11-3 with TRBJ1-1, with D hard to call. The CDR3 covers 16 residues. From germline, CDR1 is SGHNT and CDR2 YENEEA. Trimming removed 0 bases at V and 6 bases at J, with 17 bases between. CDR3 nucleotides: TGTGCCAGCAGCTTAGATCTTACGGGGTCTTTCGCTGAAGCTTTCTTT. The encoded protein is CASSLDLTGSFAEAFF.

The genes are TRBV7-2 and TRBJ2-1; the match to TRBD2 covers 13 bases. From germline, CDR1 is SGHTA and CDR2 FQGNSA. V lost 3 bases and J lost 4; bases outside the gene matches: 9. The CDR3 sequence is 18 residues long. CDR3 nucleotide sequence: TGTGCCAGCAGCTTCCTAAGACTAGCGGGGGGCCATTACAATGAGCAGTTCTTC. As protein: CASSFLRLAGGHYNEQFF.

The V gene is TRBV30, the J gene TRBJ1-2; D not resolved. The CDR3 runs to 12 residues. The germline V gene has CDR1 GTSNPN and CDR2 SVGIG (reference sequence). The CDR3 is CAGEGNAYGYTF. The CDR3, as DNA: TGTGCTGGGGAGGGTAATGCTTATGGCTACACCTTC.

This rearrangement joins TRBV27 to TRBJ2-7; 9 bases map to TRBD1. The germline gives CDR1 MNHEY, CDR2 SMNVEV (reference sequence). The CDR3 is made up of 15 amino acids. Trimming removed 8 bases from V and 2 bases from J; junction bases left unmatched: 10. CDR3 nucleotides: TGTGCCAGCGGGGAGACAGGGACAGGGACCTACGAGCAGTACTTC. Protein product: CASGETGTGTYEQYF.

V is TRBV9 and J is TRBJ2-3; TRBD2 might be the D (6 bases). Trimming shortened V by 1 base and J by 5 bases, and 8 bases separated the two germline ends. CDR3 size: 13 residues. Per the germline V gene, CDR1 is SGDLS and CDR2 is YYNGEE. The CDR3 spells CASSVLGGDTQYF. CDR3 bases: TGTGCCAGCAGCGTACTCGGGGGAGATACGCAGTATTTT.

This rearrangement joins TRBV7-3 to TRBJ2-3; 7 bases fit TRBD1. The junction had 4 bases not matched to a gene; V was cut back by 5 bases and J by 5 bases. CDR3 length: 13 amino acids. CDR1 is SGHTA and CDR2 is FQGTGA in the germline V gene. The CDR3 bases are TGTGCCAGCAGCACCCGGACAGGAGATACGCAGTATTTT. Amino acid sequence: CASSTRTGDTQYF. Full variable domain (missing parts from reference TRBV7-3 and TRBJ2-3): GAGVSQTPSNKVTEKGKYVELRCDPISGHTALYWYRQSLGQGPEFLIYFQGTGAADDSGLPNDRFFAVRPEGSVSTLKIQRTERGDSAVYLCASSTRTGDTQYFGPGTRLTVL.

The sample holds a few counts of this clone. J is TRBJ1-2 and V is TRBV6-2 or TRBV6-3; the match to TRBD1 covers 8 bases. Germline V CDR1 and CDR2: MNHEY, SVGEGT. The CDR3 runs 14 residues. The ends lost 5 bases at V and 7 bases at J; junction bases unmatched: 9. CDR3 bases: TGTGCCAGCAGTCGGACAGGGAAATCTCTTGGCTACACCTTC. Protein: CASSRTGKSLGYTF.

This sequence joins TRBV9 and TRBJ1-3; maybe TRBD1 (5 bases). The germline V gene encodes CDR1 SGDLS and CDR2 YYNGEE. Trimming left V 1 base short and J 0 bases short, with 11 bases between. The length of the CDR3 is 16 residues. CDR3 nucleotides: TGTGCCAGCAGCGTACAAACAGGTCTCTCTGGAAACACCATATATTTT. Translation: CASSVQTGLSGNTIYF. Complete variable domain (other parts from reference TRBV9 and TRBJ1-3): DSGVTQTPKHLITATGQRVTLRCSPRSGDLSVYWYQQSLDQGLQFLIQYYNGEERAKGNILERFSAQQFPDLHSELNLSSLELGDSALYFCASSVQTGLSGNTIYFGEGSWLTVV.

This chain connects TRBV27 to TRBJ1-4; unclear D gene. The germline gives CDR1 MNHEY, CDR2 SMNVEV (reference sequence). V dropped 5 bases and J dropped 0 bases, with 10 bases sitting between them. CDR3 size: 15 residues. The CDR3, as DNA: TGTGCCAGCAGTCCCGCCGGAGCAACTAATGAAAAACTGTTTTTT. This translates into CASSPAGATNEKLFF.

The V call is TRBV12-3 or TRBV12-4, the J call TRBJ1-2; no reliable D call. Trimming cost V 5 bases and J 2 bases, with 9 bases left between them. The CDR3 contains 13 residues. CDR3 sequence: CASSPLNNYGYTF. CDR3 sequence (DNA): TGTGCCAGCAGTCCTCTAAACAACTATGGCTACACCTTC.

The rearrangement links TRBV19 to TRBJ1-1; perhaps TRBD1 as D (5 bases). Germline lookup yields CDR1 LNHDA and CDR2 SQIVND (reference sequence). Trimming shortened V by 7 bases and J by 1 base, and 16 bases separated the two germline ends. The length of the CDR3 is 15 residues. CDR3 DNA sequence: TGTGCCAGTACCAAGGGACTGGAAGGGAACACTGAAGCTTTCTTT. It codes for CASTKGLEGNTEAFF.

CDR3: CATSRDGQAVLTGELFF. DNA for the CDR3: TGTGCCACCAGCAGAGATGGACAGGCAGTACTCACCGGGGAGCTGTTTTTT. The chain couples TRBV15 to TRBJ2-2; TRBD1 matches 7 bases. The V gene end was trimmed by 0 bases and the J gene end by 4 bases; junction bases not matched to a gene: 8. Germline values: CDR1 LNHNV, CDR2 YYDKDF (reference sequence). The CDR3 is 17 residues long.

The rearrangement joins TRBV4-1 to TRBJ1-1; D is uncertain. Germline V gene sequence: CDR1 MGHRA, CDR2 YSYEKL. V was pared by 0 bases and J by 6 bases, with 14 bases between. The CDR3 runs 15 residues. The CDR3 sequence is CASSQESYRFPEAFF. CDR3 sequence (DNA): TGCGCCAGCAGCCAAGAATCTTACAGATTTCCTGAAGCTTTCTTT.

The chain joins TRBV5-6 to TRBJ2-2; 7 bases align to TRBD1. V lost 6 bases, J lost 2 bases, and 4 bases stayed unmatched. The CDR3 sequence is 14 residues long. Germline V gene sequence: CDR1 SGHDT, CDR2 YYEEEE. In DNA, the CDR3 is TGTGCCAGCAAAAGACAGGGAAACACCGGGGAGCTGTTTTTT. Protein: CASKRQGNTGELFF.

V gene TRBV5-1 combines with J gene TRBJ1-1; the D gene is possibly TRBD1 (5 bases). Germline V gene sequence: CDR1 SGHRS, CDR2 YFSETQ. V dropped 0 bases and J dropped 6 bases, with 9 bases sitting between them. The CDR3 has 13 amino acids. The CDR3 DNA follows: TGCGCCAGCAGCTTGGTGGGGGGACCTGAAGCTTTCTTT. It encodes CASSLVGGPEAFF. Complete variable domain (other parts from reference TRBV5-1 and TRBJ1-1): KAGVTQTPRYLIKTRGQQVTLSCSPISGHRSVSWYQQTPGQGLQFLFEYFSETQRNKGNFPGRFSGRQFSNSRSEMNVSTLELGDSALYLCASSLVGGPEAFFGQGTRLTVV.

The chain is built from TRBV19 and TRBJ2-7, with 10 bases matching TRBD2. This CDR3 spans 15 amino acids. Germline CDR1 and CDR2: LNHDA and SQIVND (reference sequence). V shed 8 bases and J 3 bases; nucleotides not matched to a gene: 10. The CDR3 reads CASSSGGELHYEQYF. CDR3 in DNA: TGTGCCAGTTCCAGCGGGGGGGAACTCCACTACGAGCAGTACTTC.

The chain uses TRBV5-1 and TRBJ2-5, with 7 bases lining up with TRBD1. CDR1 and CDR2 (germline): SGHRS, YFSETQ. The CDR3 sequence is 13 residues long. J gave up 3 bases and V 3 bases, and 2 bases lay outside the gene matches. CDR3 region: CASSWGQKETQYF. CDR3 nucleotide sequence: TGCGCCAGCAGCTGGGGACAGAAAGAGACCCAGTACTTC. Combining the CDR3 with reference TRBV5-1 and TRBJ2-5 gives the whole variable domain KAGVTQTPRYLIKTRGQQVTLSCSPISGHRSVSWYQQTPGQGLQFLFEYFSETQRNKGNFPGRFSGRQFSNSRSEMNVSTLELGDSALYLCASSWGQKETQYFGPGTRLLVL.

V and J are TRBV4-1 and TRBJ2-7; TRBD1 is a possible D gene (5 bases). This CDR3 comprises 19 residues. Germline CDR1 reads MGHRA; CDR2 reads YSYEKL. The V gene lost 0 bases and the J gene lost 0 bases, with 21 bases spanning the gap. CDR3 amino acids: CASSQDGQGPHITSYEQYF. CDR3 nucleotide sequence: TGCGCCAGCAGCCAAGATGGCCAGGGTCCTCACATAACCTCCTACGAGCAGTACTTC.

This clone has just one count. The chain joins TRBV30 to TRBJ1-4, with D perhaps TRBD1 (6 bases). Trimming pared 3 bases from V and 8 bases from J, leaving 16 bases between. The CDR3 sequence is 14 residues long. Germline V gene lookup returns CDR1 GTSNPN and CDR2 SVGIG (reference sequence). The CDR3 is CAWRPPGGREKLFF. DNA for the CDR3: TGTGCCTGGAGACCACCGGGGGGGCGGGAAAAACTGTTTTTT.